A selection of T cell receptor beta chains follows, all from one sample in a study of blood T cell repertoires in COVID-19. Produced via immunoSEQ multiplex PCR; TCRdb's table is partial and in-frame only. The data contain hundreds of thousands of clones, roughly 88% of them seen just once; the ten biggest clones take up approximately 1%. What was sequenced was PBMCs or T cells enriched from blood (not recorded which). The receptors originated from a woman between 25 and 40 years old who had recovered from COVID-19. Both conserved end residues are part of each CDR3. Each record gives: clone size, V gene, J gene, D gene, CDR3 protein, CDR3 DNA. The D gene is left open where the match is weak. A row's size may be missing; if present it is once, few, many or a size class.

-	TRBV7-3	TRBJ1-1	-	CASSLWAQRLNTEAFF	TGTGCCAGCAGCTTATGGGCTCAGAGATTGAACACTGAAGCTTTCTTT
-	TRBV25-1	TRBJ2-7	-	CASSDIWKGGQEDEQYF	TGTGCCAGCAGTGACATCTGGAAGGGAGGACAGGAGGACGAGCAGTACTTC
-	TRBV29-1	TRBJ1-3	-	CSASFSGNTIYF	TGCAGCGCCTCCTTTTCCGGAAACACCATATATTTT
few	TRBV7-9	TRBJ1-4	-	CASTFSTSNEKLFF	TGTGCCAGCACTTTCAGTACAAGTAATGAAAAACTGTTTTTT
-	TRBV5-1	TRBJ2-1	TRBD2	CASQLAGSYNEQFF	TGCGCCAGCCAACTAGCGGGCTCCTACAATGAGCAGTTCTTC
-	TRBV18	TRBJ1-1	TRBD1	CASSPGQAGMNTEAFF	TGTGCCAGCTCACCCGGACAGGCGGGCATGAACACTGAAGCTTTCTTT
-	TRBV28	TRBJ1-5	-	CASSFLGGQPQHF	TGTGCCAGCAGTTTTCTGGGGGGTCAGCCCCAGCATTTT
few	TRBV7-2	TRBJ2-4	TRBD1	CASSFRQGGNIQYF	TGTGCCAGCAGCTTCCGACAGGGGGGAAACATTCAGTACTTC
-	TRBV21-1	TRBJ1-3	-	CASSRYRVGTGNTIYF	-
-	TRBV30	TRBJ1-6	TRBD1	CAWRFRDRGLNSPLHF	TGTGCCTGGAGATTCCGGGACAGGGGGCTCAATTCACCCCTCCACTTT
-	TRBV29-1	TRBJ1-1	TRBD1	CSVAQGAPEAFF	TGCAGCGTTGCACAGGGGGCCCCTGAAGCTTTCTTT
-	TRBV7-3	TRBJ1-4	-	CASSLMGGPNEKLFF	TGTGCCAGCAGCTTAATGGGCGGGCCAAATGAAAAACTGTTTTTT
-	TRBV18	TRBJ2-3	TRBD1	CASSPIKGGSQYF	TGTGCCAGCTCACCAATTAAAGGGGGCTCGCAGTATTTT
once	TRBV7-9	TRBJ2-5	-	CASSFPPLDSHQETQYF	TGTGCCAGCAGCTTCCCCCCTCTGGACAGCCATCAAGAGACCCAGTACTTC
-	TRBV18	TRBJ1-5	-	CASSPQGVVNQPQHF	TGTGCCAGCTCACCCCAGGGTGTCGTTAATCAGCCCCAGCATTTT
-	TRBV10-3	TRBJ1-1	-	CAISGGGNTEAFF	TGTGCCATCAGTGGGGGAGGCAACACTGAAGCTTTCTTT
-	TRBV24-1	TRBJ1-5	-	CATSGTLNQPQHF	TGTGCCACCAGTGGGACACTCAATCAGCCCCAGCATTTT
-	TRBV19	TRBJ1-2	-	CASSIETALDGYTF	TGTGCCAGTAGTATAGAGACAGCGCTGGATGGCTACACCTTC
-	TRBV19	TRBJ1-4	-	CASSSGRGANEKLFF	TGTGCCAGTAGTTCCGGCAGGGGTGCTAATGAAAAACTGTTTTTT
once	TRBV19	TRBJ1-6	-	CASSIRNDNSPLHF	TGTGCCAGTAGTATCAGGAACGATAATTCACCCCTCCACTTT
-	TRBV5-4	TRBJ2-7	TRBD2	CASSLTPAGGGNEQYF	TGTGCCAGCAGCTTGACTCCTGCCGGGGGGGGCAACGAGCAGTACTTC
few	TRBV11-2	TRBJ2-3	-	CASSLDLAGTHTQYF	TGTGCCAGCAGCTTAGATCTGGCGGGCACGCATACGCAGTATTTT
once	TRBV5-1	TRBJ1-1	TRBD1	CASSLGQGAMNTEAFF	TGCGCCAGCAGCTTGGGGCAGGGGGCTATGAACACTGAAGCTTTCTTT
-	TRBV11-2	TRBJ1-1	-	CASSLGLSSEAFF	TGTGCCAGCAGCTTAGGACTTTCTAGTGAAGCTTTCTTT